The 23 T cell receptor beta chains below all came from one sample that was sequenced in a study of T cell repertoires in cytomegalovirus infection. TCRdb redid the calling of the reads with MiXCR, one entry per CDR3 protein. The repertoire holds around 100,000 distinct CDR3 sequences, with less than 25% as singletons. Sequenced material: CD8+ T cells from PBMCs. These receptor sequences come from a human donor in good health (CMV status not recorded). Some clones in this sample may be carry-over from other donors' samples.

This clonotype was found a few times. The genes are TRBV5-1 and TRBJ2-7, with a weak D call TRBD2 (7 bases). This CDR3 has 14 amino acids. Between the trimmed V and J ends, which lost 6 bases and 3 bases, there was a span of 16 bases. Germline V CDR1 and CDR2: SGHRS, YFSETQ. The CDR3 nucleotides read TGCGCCAGCACCCGAGGGGGGGCGGACTACGAGCAGTACTTC. Translated: CASTRGGADYEQYF.

The V gene is TRBV6-2 or TRBV6-3, the J gene TRBJ2-3; 8 bases map to TRBD1. In germline, CDR1 is MNHEY, CDR2 SVGEGT. CDR3 length: 22 amino acids. J gave up 3 bases and V 0 bases, and 23 bases lay outside the gene matches. The CDR3, as DNA: TGTGCCAGCAGTTACTCTGAGGTGTCGGACAGGGAAATAGACTTCGGAACAGATACGCAGTATTTT. It translates to CASSYSEVSDREIDFGTDTQYF.

The chain uses TRBV30 and TRBJ2-1; D perhaps matches TRBD1 (7 bases). Germline loops: CDR1 GTSNPN, CDR2 SVGIG (reference sequence). This CDR3 region has 15 residues. CDR3 DNA: TGTGTCGCGGGGATATACAGGGGACCTACGGATGAGCAGTTCTTC. Its translation: CVAGIYRGPTDEQFF. The complete variable domain, with remaining parts taken from reference TRBV30 and TRBJ2-1, reads SQTIHQWPATLVQPVGSPLSLECTVEGTSNPNLYWYRQAAGRGLQLLFYSVGIGQISSEVPQNLSASRPQDRQFILSSKKLLLSDSGFYLCVAGIYRGPTDEQFFGPGTRLTVL.

This clonotype was observed many times. The V call is TRBV20-1, the J call TRBJ2-2; 11 bases are shared with TRBD2. The CDR3 consists of 15 residues. Germline V gene sequence: CDR1 DFQATT, CDR2 SNEGSKA (reference sequence). V shed 5 bases and J 7 bases; nucleotides not matched to a gene: 9. CDR3 protein: CSAQVSGRGSGELFF. CDR3 sequence (DNA): TGCAGTGCTCAAGTTAGCGGGAGGGGGAGCGGGGAGCTGTTTTTT.

The J gene is TRBJ2-3, the V gene TRBV6-2 or TRBV6-3; 7 nucleotides line up with TRBD2. The CDR3 has 16 amino acids. J lost 3 bases, V lost 6 bases, and 12 bases had no gene match. In germline, CDR1 is MNHEY, CDR2 SVGEGT. The CDR3 sequence is CASSQPAGPQTDTQYF. CDR3 nucleotides: TGTGCCAGCAGCCAACCAGCGGGACCTCAAACAGATACGCAGTATTTT.

The chain combines TRBV5-6 with TRBJ1-1; 7 bases fit TRBD1. This CDR3 has 13 amino acids. Germline values: CDR1 SGHDT, CDR2 YYEEEE. V shed 3 bases and J 11 bases; nucleotides not matched to a gene: 10. CDR3 loop: CASSSGGPSSAFF. CDR3 nucleotide sequence: TGTGCCAGCAGCTCAGGGGGACCTTCATCGGCTTTCTTT.

This clonotype was observed a handful of times. The chain uses TRBV6-5 and TRBJ2-7; 9 bases map to TRBD1. Germline V gene data show CDR1 as MNHEY and CDR2 as SVGAGI. The CDR3 loop spans 15 amino acids. V shed 2 bases and J 6 bases; nucleotides not matched to a gene: 8. CDR3 amino acids: CASSYPGQGEIEQYF. CDR3 nucleotide sequence: TGTGCCAGCAGTTACCCGGGACAGGGCGAAATCGAGCAGTACTTC.

This clonotype has more than one count but fewer than ten. The chain combines TRBV28 with TRBJ2-7; D uncertain. Germline V gene lookup returns CDR1 MDHEN and CDR2 SYDVKM. V shed 6 bases and J shed 4 bases, with 16 bases lying between them. There are 14 residues in the CDR3. The CDR3 DNA sequence: TGTGCCAGCAGCCAATTAGTGGCAACATACGAGCAGTACTTC. The encoded protein is CASSQLVATYEQYF. Combining the CDR3 with reference TRBV28 and TRBJ2-7 gives the whole variable domain DVKVTQSSRYLVKRTGEKVFLECVQDMDHENMFWYRQDPGLGLRLIYFSYDVKMKEKGDIPEGYSVSREKKERFSLILESASTNQTSMYLCASSQLVATYEQYFGPGTRLTVT.

This clonotype was detected ten times or more. This rearrangement joins TRBV3-1 to TRBJ2-2; D tentatively fits TRBD1 or TRBD2 (5 bases each). Trimming left V 6 bases short and J 5 bases short, with 16 bases between. The germline CDR1 and CDR2 sequences are LGHDT and YNNKEL (reference sequence). The CDR3 is 15 amino acids. The CDR3 here is CASRETGAGTGELFF. The CDR3 DNA reads TGTGCCAGCAGGGAGACCGGGGCTGGGACCGGGGAGCTGTTTTTT.

This clonotype occurred a few times. One junction end disagrees with the germline gene, perhaps due to a read error. The chain joins TRBV7-6 to TRBJ2-1, with D perhaps matching TRBD2 (7 bases). The germline gives CDR1 SGHVS, CDR2 FNYEAQ. The CDR3 totals 16 residues. The CDR3 loop reads CAGSRGGGSSYNEQFF. CDR3 sequence (DNA): TGTGCCGGCAGTCGAGGGGGGGGGAGCTCCTACAATGAGCAGTTCTTC.

In this sample, this clonotype turned up a few times. J is TRBJ2-5 and V is TRBV11-2; 9 bases match TRBD1. The CDR3 runs 14 residues. Germline CDR1 reads SGHAT; CDR2 reads FQNNGV. V lost 4 bases, J lost 5 bases, and 5 bases stayed unmatched. The DNA of the CDR3 is TGTGCCAGCAGCTGGACAGGGGCCGGGGAGACCCAGTACTTC. Its protein is CASSWTGAGETQYF.

The chain employs TRBV4-3 and TRBJ1-3; 7 positions agree with TRBD1. CDR3 length: 16 residues. Germline lookup yields CDR1 LGHNA and CDR2 YSLEER. J gave up 0 bases and V 4 bases, and 6 bases lay outside the gene matches. The CDR3 region has the DNA TGCGCCAGCAGCCCTCGGGACAGCCTCTCTGGAAACACCATATATTTT. Its protein product is CASSPRDSLSGNTIYF.

The chain has TRBV24-1 and TRBJ2-2, with TRBD2 as a possible D gene (5 bases). The CDR3 consists of 16 residues. V lost 10 bases and J 7 bases, leaving 24 bases between the germline ends. In germline, CDR1 is KGHDR, CDR2 SFDVKD. CDR3 coding DNA: TGTGCCACTCAGCCGGGATCGGAGGATTACAGCGGGGAGCTGTTTTTT. Its translation: CATQPGSEDYSGELFF.

This clonotype occurred many times. V and J are TRBV28 and TRBJ2-7; D uncertain. CDR3 size: 12 residues. CDR1 is MDHEN and CDR2 is SYDVKM in the germline V gene. V lost 3 bases and J lost 6, with 9 bases in between. The CDR3 nucleotides read TGTGCCAGCAGTTTGAACTGGGGCGAGCAGTACTTC. Translated: CASSLNWGEQYF.

The V gene is TRBV5-4, the J gene TRBJ1-2; TRBD1 aligns across 7 bases. V shed 7 bases, J shed 4 bases, and the junction held 10 bases outside the gene matches. This CDR3 contains 14 residues. CDR1 and CDR2 (germline): SGHNT, YYREEE (reference sequence). As DNA, the CDR3 is TGTGCCAGCGGGGTATTGGGGGACAGCTATGGCTACACCTTC. Translating it yields CASGVLGDSYGYTF.

This clonotype has more than one count but fewer than ten. The CDR3 reads CASSQEQDEQYF. CDR3 sequence (DNA): TGCGCCAGCAGCCAAGAACAGGACGAGCAGTACTTC. The V gene is TRBV4-1, the J gene TRBJ2-7; perhaps TRBD1 as D (5 bases). Germline-derived CDR1 and CDR2 are MGHRA and YSYEKL. Trimming cost V 0 bases and J 5 bases, with 5 bases left between them. The CDR3 totals 12 residues.

There are many counts of this clonotype. In DNA, the CDR3 is TGTGCCAGCAGTTCTAGAATGTCCGGGACACTTTACTACGAGCAGTACTTC. Its protein is CASSSRMSGTLYYEQYF. This sequence joins TRBV12-3 or TRBV12-4 and TRBJ2-7, with D perhaps TRBD1 (6 bases). The CDR3 has 17 residues. Trimming took off 4 bases at V and 3 bases at J, with 22 bases between the two ends.

The chain employs TRBV12-3 or TRBV12-4 and TRBJ2-7; 9 nucleotides line up with TRBD2. The CDR3 covers 14 residues. V lost 2 bases to trimming and J lost 4 bases; unmatched junction nucleotides: 3. The CDR3 region has the DNA TGTGCCAGCAGTTTACTTAGCGGGAGTTACGAGCAGTACTTC. Translating gives CASSLLSGSYEQYF.

This clonotype was detected ten times or more. The CDR3 bases are TGTGCCAGCAGTTCCTCCGGGGAGCTGTTTTTT. As protein: CASSSSGELFF. The chain joins TRBV7-2 to TRBJ2-2; D not certain. There are 11 residues in the CDR3. Germline CDR1 is SGHTA and CDR2 is FQGNSA. V was clipped by 6 bases and J by 6 bases, with 5 bases between them.

The chain links TRBV11-2 to TRBJ2-7, with D uncertain. The germline V gene encodes CDR1 SGHAT and CDR2 FQNNGV. Trimming left V 2 bases short and J 2 bases short, with 7 bases between. This CDR3 has 13 residues. CDR3 DNA: TGTGCCAGCAGCTTATGGGCAGCCTACGAGCAGTACTTC. It translates to CASSLWAAYEQYF.

The gene calls are TRBV28 and TRBJ1-1, with D uncertain. V lost 4 bases and J 1 base, leaving 7 bases between the germline ends. Germline V gives CDR1 MDHEN, CDR2 SYDVKM. The CDR3 loop spans 13 amino acids. CDR3 in DNA: TGTGCCAGCAGTTCCCGGTCGAACACTGAAGCTTTCTTT. As protein: CASSSRSNTEAFF.

This clonotype was counted many times. The rearrangement joins TRBV7-8 to TRBJ1-3; D uncertain. Looked up from germline, CDR1 is SGHVS and CDR2 is FQNEAQ. There are 16 residues in the CDR3. With 4 bases removed from V and 0 bases from J, the gap between germline ends came to 13 bases. The CDR3 bases are TGTGCCAGCAGCTCCTCAACTAGAAGCTCTGGAAACACCATATATTTT. Encoded protein: CASSSSTRSSGNTIYF.

This clonotype was recorded a few times. The V gene is TRBV6-2 or TRBV6-3, the J gene TRBJ2-7; D is undetermined. This CDR3 has 15 amino acids. Germline CDR1 and CDR2: MNHEY and SVGEGT. Trimming shortened V by 5 bases and J by 6 bases, and 20 bases separated the two germline ends. This CDR3 reads CASSPWGSGILEQYF. The CDR3 nucleotides are TGTGCCAGCAGTCCCTGGGGATCTGGGATACTCGAGCAGTACTTC.